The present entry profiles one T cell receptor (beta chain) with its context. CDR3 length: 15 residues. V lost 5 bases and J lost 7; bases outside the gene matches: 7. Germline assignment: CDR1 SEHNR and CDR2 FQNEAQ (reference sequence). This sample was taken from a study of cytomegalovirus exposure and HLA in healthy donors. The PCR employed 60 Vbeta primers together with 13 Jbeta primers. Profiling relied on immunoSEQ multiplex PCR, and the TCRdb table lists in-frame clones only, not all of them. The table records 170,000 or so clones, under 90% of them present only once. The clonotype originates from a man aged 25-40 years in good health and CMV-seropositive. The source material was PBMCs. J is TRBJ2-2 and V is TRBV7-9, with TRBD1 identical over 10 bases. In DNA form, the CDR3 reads TGTGCCAGCAGCGCCCGACAGGGGGCGGGCGGGGAGCTGTTTTTT. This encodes CASSARQGAGGELFF.